The next 28 T cell receptor beta chains were all read from a single sample in a study of T cell responses to AZD1222 COVID-19 vaccine. The assay was immunoSEQ multiplex PCR, and TCRdb's table has in-frame clones only and misses some. In the table there are 99,000 or so clones, approximately 91% of which are singletons. The source material was peripheral blood, sampled on day 0 of AZD1222 vaccination. These receptors all come from an adult in good health.

The rearrangement joins TRBV27 to TRBJ2-7; 9 nucleotides match TRBD2. The CDR3 has 18 residues. Germline V gene data show CDR1 as MNHEY and CDR2 as SMNVEV (reference sequence). After removal of 7 bases from V and 0 bases from J, the junction contained 16 bases not matched to a gene. CDR3 in amino acids: CASTKRPPLAGSSYEQYF. Here the CDR3 DNA reads TGTGCCAGCACCAAAAGGCCCCCTCTAGCGGGGAGCTCCTACGAGCAGTACTTC.

The chain joins TRBV15 to TRBJ1-2; 8 bases line up with TRBD1. CDR3 length: 16 residues. V was clipped by 1 base and J by 4 bases; unmatched bases: 8. Germline CDR1 LNHNV, CDR2 YYDKDF (reference sequence). The CDR3: CATSRASVGTGYGYTF. The CDR3 DNA follows: TGTGCCACCAGCAGAGCCTCAGTCGGGACAGGCTATGGCTACACCTTC.

There are a few counts of this clone. The chain employs TRBV6-1 and TRBJ2-3, with D uncertain. V was shortened by 3 bases and J by 7 bases, with 20 bases between the two germline ends. The CDR3 is made up of 16 amino acids. The germline gives CDR1 MNHNS, CDR2 SASEGT. CDR3 sequence: CASSEGVAEVPHTQYF. The DNA for the CDR3 is TGTGCCAGCAGTGAGGGTGTGGCAGAGGTACCTCATACGCAGTATTTT.

V is TRBV21-1 and J is TRBJ2-2; TRBD1 reflects the table's D call only, with no check against the DNA. TRBV21-1 is listed as a pseudogene. The CDR3 is 17 amino acids. In DNA form, the CDR3 reads TGTGCCAGCAGCAAGACCGGGACACCGCCGAACACCGGGGAGCTGTTTTTT. It is translated as CASSKTGTPPNTGELFF.

The V call is TRBV7-9, the J call TRBJ2-2, with a weak D call TRBD2 (5 bases). Germline V lookup: CDR1 SEHNR, CDR2 FQNEAQ (reference sequence). V lost 5 bases and J 4 bases, leaving 11 bases between the germline ends. The CDR3 contains 14 residues. The chain's CDR3 is CASSPRVLTGELFF. The CDR3 DNA reads as TGTGCCAGCAGCCCGCGGGTCCTCACCGGGGAGCTGTTTTTT. Complete variable domain (other parts from reference TRBV7-9 and TRBJ2-2): DTGVSQNPRHKITKRGQNVTFRCDPISEHNRLYWYRQTLGQGPEFLTYFQNEAQLEKSRLLSDRFSAERPKGSFSTLEIQRTEQGDSAMYLCASSPRVLTGELFFGEGSRLTVL.

V is TRBV13 and J is TRBJ2-2; D is undetermined. V was shortened by 5 bases and J by 5 bases, with 18 bases between the two germline ends. The germline V gene has CDR1 PRHDT and CDR2 FYEKMQ (reference sequence). This CDR3 region has 16 residues. The CDR3 spells CASSPPIRPSTGELFF. The CDR3 DNA follows: TGTGCCAGCAGCCCGCCAATCCGTCCTTCGACCGGGGAGCTGTTTTTT.

The chain joins TRBV18 to TRBJ1-1; D may be TRBD1 (6 bases). The V end was cut by 6 bases, the J end by 1 base, with 9 bases between. Germline CDR1 and CDR2: KGHSH and LQKENI. The CDR3 has 13 residues. The CDR3 coding sequence is TGTGCCAGCTCGGGGGGACAGAACACTGAAGCTTTCTTT. Translated: CASSGGQNTEAFF.

A remark on this clone: This same CDR3 is encoded by further DNA sequences in the sample. V is TRBV7-3 and J is TRBJ2-5; D is unresolved. CDR3 size: 13 residues. Germline V gives CDR1 SGHTA, CDR2 FQGTGA. Trimming took off 0 bases at V and 5 bases at J, with 7 bases between the two ends. The CDR3 spells CASSLTGGETQYF. The CDR3, as DNA: TGTGCCAGCAGCTTAACGGGCGGTGAGACCCAGTACTTC.

V is TRBV18 and J is TRBJ1-1; maybe TRBD1 (6 bases). V lost 1 base, J lost 0 bases, and 12 bases lay in between. CDR1 and CDR2 (germline): KGHSH, LQKENI. The CDR3 length is 16 residues. CDR3 region: CASSPQRDTMNTEAFF. Written as DNA, the CDR3 is TGTGCCAGCTCACCACAGCGGGACACCATGAACACTGAAGCTTTCTTT.

The gene calls are TRBV28 and TRBJ2-7; a possible D gene is TRBD1 (5 bases). V lost 4 bases and J lost 2, with 12 bases in between. Germline loops: CDR1 MDHEN, CDR2 SYDVKM. The CDR3 contains 14 residues. The DNA of the CDR3 is TGTGCCAGCAGTTCACTCACGGACACCTACGAGCAGTACTTC. This gives the protein CASSSLTDTYEQYF.

CDR3 region: CATSRTDSYYEQYF. The CDR3 DNA sequence: TGTGCCACCAGCAGAACAGACAGTTACTACGAGCAGTACTTC. The J gene is TRBJ2-7, the V gene TRBV15; TRBD1 is a possible D gene (5 bases). The CDR3 extends over 14 amino acids. Per germline, CDR1 LNHNV and CDR2 YYDKDF (reference sequence). V was cut by 2 bases and J by 3 bases, with 11 bases left in between.

This chain connects TRBV19 to TRBJ1-1; D is possibly TRBD1 (5 bases). The length of the CDR3 is 13 residues. Trimming took 5 bases from V and 3 from J, leaving 10 bases between them. CDR1 is LNHDA and CDR2 is SQIVND in the germline V gene (reference sequence). CDR3 in amino acids: CASSVDRDTEAFF. CDR3 nucleotide sequence: TGTGCCAGTAGTGTTGACAGAGACACTGAAGCTTTCTTT.

This chain connects TRBV6-5 to TRBJ1-5; D unresolved. Looked up from germline, CDR1 is MNHEY and CDR2 is SVGAGI. V lost 6 bases and J lost 0, with 9 bases in between. The CDR3 contains 14 residues. The CDR3 loop reads CASRSVNSNQPQHF. The CDR3 DNA follows: TGTGCCAGCAGGTCTGTGAATAGCAATCAGCCCCAGCATTTT.

The rearrangement joins TRBV25-1 to TRBJ2-5; maybe TRBD1 (6 bases). Trimming removed 9 bases from V and 1 base from J, with 21 bases in between. This CDR3 spans 16 amino acids. From germline, CDR1 is MGHDK and CDR2 SYGVNS. The CDR3 DNA reads as TGTGCCAGTTCCCGACCTGCGGTGGGGGCCCAAGAGACCCAGTACTTC. Translated: CASSRPAVGAQETQYF.

This chain uses TRBV5-1 with TRBJ1-2, with 8 bases fitting TRBD1. From germline, CDR1 is SGHRS and CDR2 YFSETQ. The CDR3 spans 14 residues. V shed 4 bases, J shed 8 bases, and the junction held 10 bases outside the gene matches. The CDR3 nucleotides are TGCGCCAGCAGCCCAGAGACAGGGGTAAGGGGCTACACCTTC. Its translation: CASSPETGVRGYTF.

The J gene is TRBJ1-1, the V gene TRBV29-1; D is undetermined. The V end lost 4 bases, the J end lost 0 bases, and 9 bases lay between the germline ends. CDR1 and CDR2 (germline): SQVTM, ANQGSEA. The CDR3 spans 13 residues. This CDR3 reads CSVVGYMNTEAFF. As DNA, the CDR3 is TGCAGCGTTGTTGGGTATATGAACACTGAAGCTTTCTTT.

V is TRBV19 and J is TRBJ1-2; D is possibly TRBD1 (6 bases). There are 17 residues in the CDR3. V lost 4 bases and J lost 2, with 20 bases in between. Germline assignment: CDR1 LNHDA and CDR2 SQIVND (reference sequence). The CDR3 DNA is TGTGCCAGTAGTACGTTGGGTCCGGGGGGCACAAACTATGGCTACACCTTC. It encodes CASSTLGPGGTNYGYTF.

V and J are TRBV9 and TRBJ2-5; a weak D match, TRBD1 (5 bases). The CDR3 is 14 amino acids. The ends were cut back, 1 base at V and 1 base at J, with 8 bases in the middle. Germline-derived CDR1 and CDR2 are SGDLS and YYNGEE. The CDR3 DNA reads TGTGCCAGCAGCGTAAGACAGACCCAAGAGACCCAGTACTTC. Protein: CASSVRQTQETQYF.

CDR3 residues: CAISGQGGYGYTF. CDR3 bases: TGTGCCATCAGTGGGCAGGGAGGCTATGGCTACACCTTC. The chain has TRBV10-3 and TRBJ1-2; D might be TRBD1 (5 bases). This CDR3 has 13 residues. Germline loops: CDR1 ENHRY, CDR2 SYGVKD. Trimming pared 4 bases from V and 4 bases from J, leaving 10 bases between.

The genes are TRBV3-1 (or the pseudogene TRBV3-2) and TRBJ2-5; D remains ambiguous. The CDR3 is 14 residues long. V was shortened by 4 bases and J by 2 bases, with 11 bases between the two germline ends. CDR1 is LGHDT, CDR2 YNNKEL, per germline (reference sequence). The CDR3 protein is CASSLTGGQETQYF. The DNA of the CDR3 is TGTGCCAGCAGCCTCACGGGTGGGCAAGAGACCCAGTACTTC.

The gene calls are TRBV6-1 and TRBJ1-2; D is ambiguous. This CDR3 region has 13 residues. From germline, CDR1 is MNHNS and CDR2 SASEGT. V lost 3 bases, J lost 0 bases, and 5 bases lay in between. CDR3 nucleotide sequence: TGTGCCAGCAGTGAGACTTCTAACTATGGCTACACCTTC. Its translation is CASSETSNYGYTF.

This chain connects TRBV9 to TRBJ2-7; the D gene is possibly TRBD1 (5 bases). Trimming shortened V by 0 bases and J by 6 bases, and 16 bases separated the two germline ends. Germline CDR1 is SGDLS and CDR2 is YYNGEE. The CDR3 loop spans 15 amino acids. CDR3 residues: CASSVGGRFAGEQYF. CDR3 in DNA: TGTGCCAGCAGCGTAGGGGGCAGGTTCGCCGGCGAGCAGTACTTC.

The chain uses TRBV29-1 and TRBJ1-1, with a tentative D call TRBD1 (5 bases). Trimming left V 4 bases short and J 4 bases short, with 13 bases between. Germline V lookup: CDR1 SQVTM, CDR2 ANQGSEA. This CDR3 contains 13 residues. The CDR3 here is CSVVGTRGTEAFF. In DNA, the CDR3 is TGCAGCGTTGTTGGGACTCGGGGCACTGAAGCTTTCTTT.

The chain has TRBV9 and TRBJ1-1; 11 bases are shared with TRBD1. Germline V CDR1 and CDR2: SGDLS, YYNGEE. V dropped 1 base and J dropped 4; count of bases not matched to a gene: 3. The CDR3 length is 15 residues. CDR3 sequence: CASSVSGTGGTEAFF. CDR3 nucleotides: TGTGCCAGCAGCGTATCCGGGACAGGGGGCACTGAAGCTTTCTTT.

Only one count was recorded for this clone. The gene calls are TRBV9 and TRBJ1-1; maybe TRBD1 (5 bases). Germline V gives CDR1 SGDLS, CDR2 YYNGEE. V was cut by 3 bases and J by 5 bases, with 11 bases left in between. The CDR3 spans 13 residues. CDR3 DNA sequence: TGTGCCAGCAGCGAGACAGTGGCGACTGAAGCTTTCTTT. Its translation is CASSETVATEAFF.

This clone was detected only a few times. This sequence joins TRBV19 and TRBJ2-7; D is undetermined. This CDR3 is 15 amino acids long. V was clipped by 4 bases and J by 4 bases, with 17 bases between them. Germline V gives CDR1 LNHDA, CDR2 SQIVND (reference sequence). CDR3 sequence reads: CASSSGLSGIYEQYF. CDR3 nucleotides: TGTGCCAGTAGTAGCGGTCTCTCTGGGATATACGAGCAGTACTTC.

The chain has TRBV5-6 and TRBJ2-3; maybe TRBD2 (5 bases). CDR1 is SGHDT, CDR2 YYEEEE, per germline. This CDR3 is built from 14 residues. The V and J ends lost 2 bases and 5 bases respectively, with 12 bases between them. CDR3 residues: CASSFVGSVDTQYF. CDR3 nucleotides: TGTGCCAGCAGCTTTGTAGGGAGTGTAGATACGCAGTATTTT.

CDR3 in DNA: TGTGCCAGCGCACTAGTGGGGGAGATCTCCTACGAGCAGTACTTC. As protein: CASALVGEISYEQYF. This sequence joins TRBV6-5 and TRBJ2-7; D is tentatively TRBD1 or TRBD2 (5 bases each). Trimming removed 8 bases from V and 0 bases from J, with 17 bases in between. This CDR3 has 15 residues. CDR1 is MNHEY and CDR2 is SVGAGI in the germline V gene.